The 10 T cell receptor beta chains below all came from one sample that was sequenced in a study of control samples from healthy donors and cancer patients. Sequencing used immunoSEQ multiplex PCR; TCRdb keeps in-frame clones, though not all of them. The data contain more than 110,000 clones, around 85% of them singletons. The sample consisted of blood. These TCRs come from a woman in her twenties or thirties in good health.

CDR3 coding DNA: TGTGCCAGCACCCCGGATAAGGTCCTCAATGAGCAGTTCTTC. Its protein is CASTPDKVLNEQFF. This rearrangement joins TRBV6-2 or TRBV6-3 to TRBJ2-1; D is ambiguous. V shed 7 bases and J shed 6 bases, with 16 bases lying between them. The germline CDR1 and CDR2 sequences are MNHEY and SVGEGT. The CDR3 runs 14 residues.

The chain joins TRBV29-1 to TRBJ1-1; TRBD1 is a possible D gene (6 bases). The germline V gene encodes CDR1 SQVTM and CDR2 ANQGSEA. This CDR3 region has 11 residues. Deletions cut 7 bases from V and 6 bases from J, with 12 bases between. The CDR3 DNA follows: TGCAGCGGCGAGGGGGTGGCTGAAGCTTTCTTT. Protein: CSGEGVAEAFF.

This chain links TRBV6-1 with TRBJ1-5; 7 bases agree with TRBD1. Trimming at V came to 3 bases and at J to 6 bases, leaving 5 bases not matched to a gene. CDR3 length: 14 residues. Germline V gives CDR1 MNHNS, CDR2 SASEGT. The DNA for the CDR3 is TGTGCCAGCAGTGAGAGGGGGCAGGGTCAGCCCCAGCATTTT. It yields the protein CASSERGQGQPQHF.

The chain is built from TRBV6-4 and TRBJ1-6, with TRBD1 matching 9 bases. V shed 4 bases and J 8 bases; nucleotides not matched to a gene: 6. The CDR3 spans 15 residues. The germline CDR1 and CDR2 sequences are MRHNA and SNTAGT. Written as DNA, the CDR3 is TGTGCCAGCAGTGCCACCGGGACAGGGTATTCACCCCTCCACTTT. Amino acids: CASSATGTGYSPLHF.

This clone came up once. This CDR3 reads CASRRLAGGGNEQFF. The CDR3 nucleotides are TGTGCCAGCAGACGACTAGCGGGAGGAGGAAATGAGCAGTTCTTC. This rearrangement joins TRBV27 to TRBJ2-1; 13 bases match TRBD2. CDR1 MNHEY and CDR2 SMNVEV come from the germline V gene (reference sequence). Losses at the gene ends were 6 bases for V and 7 bases for J; bases not matched to a gene: 6. CDR3 length: 15 residues.

The V and J genes are TRBV6-1 and TRBJ1-1, with D unclear. The V gene lost 4 bases and the J gene lost 0 bases, with 15 bases spanning the gap. The germline V gene encodes CDR1 MNHNS and CDR2 SASEGT. The CDR3 runs 16 residues. CDR3 coding DNA: TGTGCCAGCAGTGCCCATGGTGGCAGGCTGAACACTGAAGCTTTCTTT. Translating gives CASSAHGGRLNTEAFF.

The gene calls are TRBV30 and TRBJ1-2; D might be TRBD1 (5 bases). V lost 4 bases and J 1 base, leaving 7 bases between the germline ends. This CDR3 has 12 residues. Germline-derived CDR1 and CDR2 are GTSNPN and SVGIG (reference sequence). CDR3 sequence reads: CAWMGDNYGYTF. DNA for the CDR3: TGTGCCTGGATGGGGGATAACTATGGCTACACCTTC.

The chain uses TRBV11-3 and TRBJ2-1; D possibly uses TRBD1 or TRBD2 (5 bases each). Trimming shortened V by 5 bases and J by 4 bases, and 12 bases separated the two germline ends. Germline values: CDR1 SGHNT, CDR2 YENEEA. The CDR3 has 14 amino acids. Here the CDR3 reads CASSAVGDYNEQFF. The CDR3 DNA reads TGTGCCAGCAGCGCAGTGGGGGATTACAATGAGCAGTTCTTC. Full variable domain (rest looked up from reference TRBV11-3 and TRBJ2-1): EAGVVQSPRYKIIEKKQPVAFWCNPISGHNTLYWYLQNLGQGPELLIRYENEEAVDDSQLPKDRFSAERLKGVDSTLKIQPAELGDSAVYLCASSAVGDYNEQFFGPGTRLTVL.

The V and J genes are TRBV5-6 and TRBJ1-1, with 9 bases lining up with TRBD1. This CDR3 has 16 residues. CDR1 is SGHDT and CDR2 is YYEEEE in the germline V gene. Trimming at V came to 4 bases and at J to 1 base, leaving 8 bases not matched to a gene. CDR3 DNA: TGTGCCAGCAGCCCCGGGACAGGGAAACCGAACACTGAAGCTTTCTTT. The encoded protein is CASSPGTGKPNTEAFF.

This clone turned up a few times. J is TRBJ2-7 and V is TRBV5-1; no reliable D call. Per germline, CDR1 SGHRS and CDR2 YFSETQ. The germline V and J ends were trimmed by 1 base and 2 bases, with 10 bases remaining between them. This CDR3 contains 14 residues. This chain's CDR3 is CASSLRVDPYEQYF. The CDR3 DNA sequence: TGCGCCAGCAGCTTGAGGGTAGACCCCTACGAGCAGTACTTC.